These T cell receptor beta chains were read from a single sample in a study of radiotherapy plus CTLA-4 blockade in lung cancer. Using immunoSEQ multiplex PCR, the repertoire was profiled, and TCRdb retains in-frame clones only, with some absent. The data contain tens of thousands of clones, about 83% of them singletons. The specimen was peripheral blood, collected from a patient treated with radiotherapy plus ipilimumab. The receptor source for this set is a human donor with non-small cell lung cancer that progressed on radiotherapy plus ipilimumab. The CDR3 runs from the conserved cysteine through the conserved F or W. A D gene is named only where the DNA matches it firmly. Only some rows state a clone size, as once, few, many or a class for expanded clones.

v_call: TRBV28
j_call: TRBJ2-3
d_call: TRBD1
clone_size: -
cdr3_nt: TGTGCCGGCAACAGGGGATCAGATACGCAGTATTTT
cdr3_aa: CAGNRGSDTQYF

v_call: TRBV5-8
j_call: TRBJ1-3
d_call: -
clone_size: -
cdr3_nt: TGTGCCAGCAGCTTGGGACAGGGAAACACCATATATTTT
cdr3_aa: CASSLGQGNTIYF

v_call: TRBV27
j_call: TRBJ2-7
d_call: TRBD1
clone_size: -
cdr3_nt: TGTGCCAGCAGCACCAGACAGGGGGCGTTGCGCGAGCAGTACTTC
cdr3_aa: CASSTRQGALREQYF

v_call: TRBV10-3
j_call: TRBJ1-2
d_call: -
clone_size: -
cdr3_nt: TGTGCCATCAGTGGGGCGGCGGGGCCACTTAATGGCTACACCTTC
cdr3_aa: CAISGAAGPLNGYTF

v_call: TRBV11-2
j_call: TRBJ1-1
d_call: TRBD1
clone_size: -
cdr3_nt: TGTGCCAGCAGCCTGGGGACAGTGAACACTGAAGCTTTCTTT
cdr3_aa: CASSLGTVNTEAFF

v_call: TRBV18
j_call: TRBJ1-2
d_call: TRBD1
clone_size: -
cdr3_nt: TGTGCCAGCTCACCGACGGGGACAGAGGACTATGGCTACACCTTC
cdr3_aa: CASSPTGTEDYGYTF

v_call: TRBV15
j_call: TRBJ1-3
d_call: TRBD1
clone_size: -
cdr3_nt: TGTGCCACCAGCAGAGATAGGGGGCAGGGGAGGTGGAGAAACACCATATATTTT
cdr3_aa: CATSRDRGQGRWRNTIYF

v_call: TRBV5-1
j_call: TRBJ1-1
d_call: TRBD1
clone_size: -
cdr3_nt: TGCGCCAGCAGCTTGGTGCAGGGGGCTAACACTGAAGCTTTCTTT
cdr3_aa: CASSLVQGANTEAFF

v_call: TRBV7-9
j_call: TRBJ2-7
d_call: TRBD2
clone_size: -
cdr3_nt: TGTGCCAGCAGCCCCCTGCAGGGACTAACCTACGAGCAGTACTTC
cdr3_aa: CASSPLQGLTYEQYF

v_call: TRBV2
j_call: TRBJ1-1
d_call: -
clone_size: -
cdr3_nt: TGTGCCAGCAACAGGGAAGGGGACACTGAAGCTTTCTTT
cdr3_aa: CASNREGDTEAFF

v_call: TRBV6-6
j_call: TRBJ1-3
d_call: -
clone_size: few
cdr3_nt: TGTGCCAGTGGGACGGTCTCTGGAAACACCATATATTTT
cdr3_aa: CASGTVSGNTIYF

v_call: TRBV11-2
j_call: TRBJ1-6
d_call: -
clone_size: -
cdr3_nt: TGTGCCAGCAGCTTTAGGGACTATAATTCACCCCTCCACTTT
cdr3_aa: CASSFRDYNSPLHF

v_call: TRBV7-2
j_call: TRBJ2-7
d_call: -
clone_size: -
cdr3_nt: TGTGCCAGCAGCTTATGGTCAGGCTCCACCTACGAGCAGTACTTC
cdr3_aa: CASSLWSGSTYEQYF

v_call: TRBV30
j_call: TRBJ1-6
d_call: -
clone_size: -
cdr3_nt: TGTGCCTGGACCGTAGGGGGGGCGGGGAATTCACCCCTCCACTTT
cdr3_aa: CAWTVGGAGNSPLHF

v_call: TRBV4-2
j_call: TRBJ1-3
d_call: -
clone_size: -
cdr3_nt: TGTGCCAGCAGCCAAGAACGGCAGGTCTCTGGAAACACCATATATTTT
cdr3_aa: CASSQERQVSGNTIYF

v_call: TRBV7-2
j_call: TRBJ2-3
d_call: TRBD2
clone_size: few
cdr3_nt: TGTGCCAGCAGCTTAAGTCCTAGCGGGTTAGATACGCAGTATTTT
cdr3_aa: CASSLSPSGLDTQYF

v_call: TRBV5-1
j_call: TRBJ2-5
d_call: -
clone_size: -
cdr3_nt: TGCGCCAGCAGCTTGACCACGACAGCCCCGTTGACCCAGTACTTC
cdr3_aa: CASSLTTTAPLTQYF

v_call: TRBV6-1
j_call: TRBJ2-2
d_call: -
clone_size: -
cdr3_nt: TGTGCCAGCAACGGACCCTTCGCGAACACCGGGGAGCTGTTTTTT
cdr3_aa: CASNGPFANTGELFF

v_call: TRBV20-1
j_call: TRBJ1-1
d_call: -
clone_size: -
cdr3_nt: TGCAGTGCTAGAGTGGTCACAGAAGCTTTCTTT
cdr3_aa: CSARVVTEAFF

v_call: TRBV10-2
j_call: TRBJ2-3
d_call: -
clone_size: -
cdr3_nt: TGCGCCAGCAAAGGGCACCACATGGATACGCAGTATTTT
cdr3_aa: CASKGHHMDTQYF

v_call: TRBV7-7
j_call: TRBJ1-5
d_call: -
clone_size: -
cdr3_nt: TGTGCCAGCGCTAGGGAGGGTGGGGACAATCAGCCCCAGCATTTT
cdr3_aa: CASAREGGDNQPQHF

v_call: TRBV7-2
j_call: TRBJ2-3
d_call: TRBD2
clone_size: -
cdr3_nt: TGTGCCAGCAGCCTTACAGCGGGGGGGCTGGCAGATACGCAGTATTTT
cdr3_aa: CASSLTAGGLADTQYF

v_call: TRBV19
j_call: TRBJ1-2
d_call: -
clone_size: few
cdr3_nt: TGTGCCAGTAGTATTCAGGGAACCAACTATGGCTACACCTTC
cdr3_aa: CASSIQGTNYGYTF

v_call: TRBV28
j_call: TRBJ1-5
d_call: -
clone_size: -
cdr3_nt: TGTGCCAGCAGTTTCGGCAGCCATCAGCCCCAGCATTTT
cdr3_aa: CASSFGSHQPQHF

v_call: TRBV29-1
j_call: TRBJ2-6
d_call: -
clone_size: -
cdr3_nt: TGCAGCGTTGCCTCTGGGGCCAACGTCCTGACTTTC
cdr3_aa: CSVASGANVLTF

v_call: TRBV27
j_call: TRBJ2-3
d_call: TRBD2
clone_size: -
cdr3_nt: TGTGCCAGCAGTTATCTAGCGGAAGATACGCAGTATTTT
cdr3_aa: CASSYLAEDTQYF

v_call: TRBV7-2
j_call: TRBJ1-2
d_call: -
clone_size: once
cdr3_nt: TGTGCCAGCAGCTTAGCGCCCTCGGGGAACTATGGCTACACCTTC
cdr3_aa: CASSLAPSGNYGYTF

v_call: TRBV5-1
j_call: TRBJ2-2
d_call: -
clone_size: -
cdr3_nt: TGCGCCAGCACCCCGGACGAAGGGGTGACCGGGGAGCTGTTTTTT
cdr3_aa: CASTPDEGVTGELFF

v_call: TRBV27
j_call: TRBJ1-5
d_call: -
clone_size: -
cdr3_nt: TGTGCCACCGGGGGAAGGCAGCCCCAGCATTTT
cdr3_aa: CATGGRQPQHF

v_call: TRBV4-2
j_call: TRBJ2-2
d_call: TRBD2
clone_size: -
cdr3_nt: TGTGCCAGCAGCCTTGGACTAGCGGGAGGGTGGACCGGGGAGCTGTTTTTT
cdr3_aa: CASSLGLAGGWTGELFF

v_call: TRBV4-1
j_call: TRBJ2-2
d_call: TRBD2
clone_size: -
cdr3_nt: TGCGCCAGCAGCAGTAGCGGGGGTTCGCCCGGGGAGCTGTTTTTT
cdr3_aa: CASSSSGGSPGELFF

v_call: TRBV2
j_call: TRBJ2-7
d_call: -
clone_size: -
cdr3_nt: TGTGCCAGCAGGGAAGGCGGGCTCCCGGAGATCTACGAGCAGTACTTC
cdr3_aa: CASREGGLPEIYEQYF

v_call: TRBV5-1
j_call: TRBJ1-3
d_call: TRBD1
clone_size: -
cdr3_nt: TGCGCCAGCAGCTTGTCAGGGGGCTCTGGAAACACCATATATTTT
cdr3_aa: CASSLSGGSGNTIYF

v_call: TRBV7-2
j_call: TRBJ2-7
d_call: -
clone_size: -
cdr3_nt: TGTGCCAGCAGCACGGCCTACGAGCAGTACTTC
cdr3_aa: CASSTAYEQYF

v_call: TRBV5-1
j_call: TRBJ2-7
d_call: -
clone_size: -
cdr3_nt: TGCGCCAGCAGCCTGGGGTCGGCGGGCCCTCACGAGGAGCAGTACTTC
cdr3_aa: CASSLGSAGPHEEQYF

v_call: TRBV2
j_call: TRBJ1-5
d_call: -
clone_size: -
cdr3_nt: TGTGCCAGCAGTGCGGGTGATAACAGCAATCAGCCCCAGCATTTT
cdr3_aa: CASSAGDNSNQPQHF

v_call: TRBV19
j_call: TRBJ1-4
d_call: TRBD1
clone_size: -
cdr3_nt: TGTGCCAGTAGTACTGGAACAGGGGGAGGGGAAAAACTGTTTTTT
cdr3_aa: CASSTGTGGGEKLFF

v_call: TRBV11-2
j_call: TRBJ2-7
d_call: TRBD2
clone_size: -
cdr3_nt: TGTGCCAGCAGCTTAGGGACTAGCGCCTACGAGCAGTACTTC
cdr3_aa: CASSLGTSAYEQYF

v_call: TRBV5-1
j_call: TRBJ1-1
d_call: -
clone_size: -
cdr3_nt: TGCGCCAGCAGCTTCGTCCGGGAAACTGAAGCTTTCTTT
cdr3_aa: CASSFVRETEAFF

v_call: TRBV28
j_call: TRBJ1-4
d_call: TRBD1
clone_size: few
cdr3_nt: TGTGCCGGGGCGGACAGGGCTGAAAAACTGTTTTTT
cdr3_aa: CAGADRAEKLFF

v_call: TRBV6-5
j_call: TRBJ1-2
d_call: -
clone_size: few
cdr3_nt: TGTGCCAGCAGTTACTCGACAAAAAACTATGGCTACACCTTC
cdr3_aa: CASSYSTKNYGYTF

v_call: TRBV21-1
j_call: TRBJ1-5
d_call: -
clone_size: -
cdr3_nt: TGTGCCAGCAACTCTAGGGGACCCTGGAATTGTCAGCCCCAGCATTTT
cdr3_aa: CASNSRGPWNCQPQHF

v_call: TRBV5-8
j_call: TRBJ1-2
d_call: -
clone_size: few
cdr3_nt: TGTGCCAGCAGGTCGTTGAGGGGTCTCTATGGCTACACCTTC
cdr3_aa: CASRSLRGLYGYTF

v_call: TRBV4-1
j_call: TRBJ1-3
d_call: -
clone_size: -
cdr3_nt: TGCGCCAGCAGCCGGAATACAGGGTCCGGAAACACCATATATTTT
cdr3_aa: CASSRNTGSGNTIYF

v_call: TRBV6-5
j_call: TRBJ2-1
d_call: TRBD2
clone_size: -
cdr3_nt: TGTGCCAGCAGTTACATCCGGACTAGCGGGAGTGATGAGCAGTTCTTC
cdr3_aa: CASSYIRTSGSDEQFF

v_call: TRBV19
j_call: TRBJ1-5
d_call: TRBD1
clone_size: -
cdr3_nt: TGTGCCAGTACCCCGGGGGGACAGGGCTATCAGCCCCAGCATTTT
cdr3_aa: CASTPGGQGYQPQHF

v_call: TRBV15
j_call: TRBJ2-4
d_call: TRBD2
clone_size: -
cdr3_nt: TGTGCCACCAGCAGAGATCCGGGGACTAGCGGGAAAGGTGGGGACATTCAGTACTTC
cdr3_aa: CATSRDPGTSGKGGDIQYF

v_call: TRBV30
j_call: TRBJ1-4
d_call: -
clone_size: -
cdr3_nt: TGTGCCTGGAGTAAGTTCCTTGCAACTAATGAAAAACTGTTTTTT
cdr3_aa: CAWSKFLATNEKLFF

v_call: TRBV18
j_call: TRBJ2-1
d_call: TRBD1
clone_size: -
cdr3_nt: TGTGCCAGCTCACCAGGGACAGCCTACAATGAGCAGTTCTTC
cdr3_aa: CASSPGTAYNEQFF